This TCR beta chain was found in a study of shared clonotypes between healthy human individuals. Profiling relied on immunoSEQ multiplex PCR, and the TCRdb table lists in-frame clones only, not all of them. The profile shows some 2,000,000 clones, around 95% of them singletons. For this clone: The same CDR3 is also encoded by other DNA sequences in this sample.

The CDR3 totals 15 residues. Germline-derived CDR1 and CDR2 are ENHRY and SYGVKD. V was pared by 6 bases and J by 1 base, with 3 bases of the junction left unmatched. Specimen: naive CD4+ T cells sorted from blood. Subset here: CD45RA+ positively selected. The TCR was taken from a man between 18 and 35 years old in good health. The chain couples TRBV10-3 to TRBJ2-3; 11 nucleotides agree with TRBD2. The CDR3 DNA sequence: TGTGCCATCAGCGGGACTAGCGGTGGCACAGATACGCAGTATTTT. Residues: CAISGTSGGTDTQYF.